This T cell receptor (beta chain) was identified during a study of blood T cell repertoires in COVID-19. As for the study in general: Sites in the United States, Italy and Spain provided acute and convalescent COVID-19 samples. T cells, B-cell-depleted T cells, or PBMCs supplied cDNA or gDNA.

Study processing details: Scientists estimated how many nucleated cells there were by amplifying reference gene primers. Only in-frame clones appear in the TCRdb table, and some are missing; sequencing was by immunoSEQ multiplex PCR. V, J and clone size are those of that table, while D and trimming were read from the DNA. The sample records roughly 150,000 clones, roughly 80% being singletons. Material for sequencing was peripheral blood. This sequence was found in a woman older than 75 with acute or convalescent COVID-19.

This CDR3 reads CASSPGQGGTGELFF. The CDR3 DNA reads TGCGCCAGCAGCCCCGGACAGGGGGGCACCGGGGAGCTGTTTTTT. The genes are TRBV5-1 and TRBJ2-2; TRBD1 aligns across 10 bases. V dropped 4 bases and J dropped 4; count of bases not matched to a gene: 4. This CDR3 region has 15 residues. Per germline, CDR1 SGHRS and CDR2 YFSETQ.